This T cell receptor (beta chain) was documented in a study of radiotherapy plus CTLA-4 blockade in lung cancer. Background on the study: Objective response was observed in roughly 20% of patients, and disease control in roughly 33%. General study results and limits: Blood-borne expansion of tumor-derived TCR clones followed radiotherapy plus ipilimumab.

Chemo-refractory metastatic non-small-cell lung cancer patients were treated with focal radiation plus CTLA-4 blockade with ipilimumab. Comments on this clone: Its antigen remains unknown.

The data were produced by immunoSEQ multiplex PCR, yet TCRdb's version contains in-frame clones alone and is incomplete. The table includes 13,000 to 15,000 clones, more than 70% detected once. The germline gives CDR1 SNHLY, CDR2 FYNNEI. V was cut by 8 bases and J by 12 bases, with 11 bases left in between. CDR3 length: 10 amino acids. This receptor was taken from a human donor with non-small cell lung cancer that progressed on radiotherapy plus ipilimumab. Some clones in this sample may be carry-over from other donors' samples. Sequenced material: peripheral blood, taken from a patient treated with radiotherapy plus ipilimumab. This chain uses TRBV2 with TRBJ2-1, with D maybe TRBD1 (6 bases). CDR3 protein: CASGQQGQFF. The CDR3 coding sequence is TGTGCCAGCGGGCAACAGGGGCAGTTCTTC.